A single T cell receptor beta chain is shown here with its context. This sample stems from a study of blood T cell repertoires in COVID-19. CDR1 is SNHLY and CDR2 is FYNNEI in the germline V gene. The CDR3 loop spans 16 amino acids. The V and J ends lost 4 bases and 2 bases, in that order; junction bases with no gene match: 11. In the original analysis: Reference gene primer amplification yielded estimated nucleated cell counts. Only in-frame clones appear in the TCRdb table, and some are missing; sequencing was by immunoSEQ multiplex PCR. The V and J calls and clone size are taken from that table; D and trimming were inferred from the DNA. The sample carries 150,000 to 200,000 clones, roughly 80% recorded once.

Sequencing was performed on peripheral blood. The V call is TRBV2, the J call TRBJ2-7; 7 bases fit TRBD2. This clonotype was obtained from a woman in her fifties or sixties with COVID-19, enrolled during active disease. CDR3 residues: CASSVSAGAPPYEQYF. The DNA for the CDR3 is TGTGCCAGCAGTGTTTCGGCGGGAGCCCCCCCCTACGAGCAGTACTTC. Combining the CDR3 with reference TRBV2 and TRBJ2-7 gives the whole variable domain EPEVTQTPSHQVTQMGQEVILRCVPISNHLYFYWYRQILGQKVEFLVSFYNNEISEKSEIFDDQFSVERPDGSNFTLKIRSTKLEDSAMYFCASSVSAGAPPYEQYFGPGTRLTVT.